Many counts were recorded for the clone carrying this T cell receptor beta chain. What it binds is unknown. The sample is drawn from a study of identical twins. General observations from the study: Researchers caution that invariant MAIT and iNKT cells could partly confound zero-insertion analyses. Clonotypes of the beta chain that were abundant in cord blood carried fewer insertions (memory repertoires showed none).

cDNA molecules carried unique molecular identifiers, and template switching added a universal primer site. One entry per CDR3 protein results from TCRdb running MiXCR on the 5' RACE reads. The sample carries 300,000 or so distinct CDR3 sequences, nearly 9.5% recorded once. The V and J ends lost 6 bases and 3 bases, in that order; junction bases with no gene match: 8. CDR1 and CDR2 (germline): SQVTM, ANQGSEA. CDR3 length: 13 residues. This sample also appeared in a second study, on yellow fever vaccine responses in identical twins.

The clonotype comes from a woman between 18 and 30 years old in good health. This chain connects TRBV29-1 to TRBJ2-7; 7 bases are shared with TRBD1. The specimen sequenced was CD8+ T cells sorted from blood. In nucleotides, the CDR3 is TGCAGCGTAGTACCGGGACAGAACTACGAGCAGTACTTC. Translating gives CSVVPGQNYEQYF.